This T cell receptor (beta chain) was retrieved from a study of blood T cells in healthy people across ages. V lost 5 bases and J 5 bases, leaving 11 bases between the germline ends. Germline CDR1 and CDR2: DFQATT and SNEGSKA (reference sequence). The CDR3 extends over 12 amino acids. Primers used in a second PCR of roughly 7 to 12 cycles were a sample-barcoded 5' primer and a J-beta primer mix. From the 5' RACE reads, TCRdb called clonotypes with MiXCR, one entry per CDR3 protein. The sample yields around 600,000 distinct CDR3 sequences, 47% seen once. Study outcomes and limitations: Unknown CMV status may confound age-related changes in expanded clones.

Only a few counts were recorded for this clonotype. No antigen is known for it. Material: blood. This sequence originates from a man older than 75 in good health. J is TRBJ2-3 and V is TRBV20-1; no reliable D call. The DNA for the CDR3 is TGCAGTGCTGGTCCACTCCGAGATACGCAGTATTTT. Its translation: CSAGPLRDTQYF.